The 32 T cell receptor beta chains in this list originate from one sample, sequenced in a study of siplizumab effects on memory and regulatory T cells. Sequencing was performed with immunoSEQ multiplex PCR; in TCRdb, only in-frame clones are kept and a portion is missing. This repertoire shows over 65,000 clones, over 90% found once; its top ten account for 15% to 20%. Sequenced: CD8+ T cells sorted from blood. Receptor source: a human donor in good health.

This clone has just a few counts. V gene TRBV19 combines with J gene TRBJ2-3; no reliable D call. Germline V lookup: CDR1 LNHDA, CDR2 SQIVND (reference sequence). The V end was cut by 1 base, the J end by 4 bases, with 6 bases between. The CDR3 length is 13 residues. CDR3: CASSIGLADTQYF. Here the CDR3 DNA reads TGTGCCAGTAGTATAGGGCTGGCAGATACGCAGTATTTT.

The V call is TRBV5-1, the J call TRBJ1-1, with no clear D. Deletions cut 0 bases from V and 11 bases from J, with 23 bases between. This CDR3 region has 16 residues. The V gene's germline CDR1 is SGHRS and CDR2 YFSETQ. The chain's CDR3 is CASSLESYKYLDEAFF. For the CDR3, the DNA is TGCGCCAGCAGCTTGGAGAGTTACAAGTACCTAGATGAGGCTTTCTTT.

The chain recombines TRBV5-1 with TRBJ2-7; D gene ambiguous. Germline loops: CDR1 SGHRS, CDR2 YFSETQ. This CDR3 contains 15 residues. Trimming cost V 0 bases and J 2 bases, with 12 bases left between them. CDR3 DNA: TGCGCCAGCAGCTTGGTGGTCGATAGCCCCTACGAGCAGTACTTC. It encodes CASSLVVDSPYEQYF. Together with reference TRBV5-1 and TRBJ2-7, the CDR3 gives the full variable domain: KAGVTQTPRYLIKTRGQQVTLSCSPISGHRSVSWYQQTPGQGLQFLFEYFSETQRNKGNFPGRFSGRQFSNSRSEMNVSTLELGDSALYLCASSLVVDSPYEQYFGPGTRLTVT.

The CDR3 coding sequence is TGTGCCAGCAGTGATGGGCTAGCGCGACCAGATACGCAGTATTTT. It translates to CASSDGLARPDTQYF. This chain links TRBV2 with TRBJ2-3; possibly TRBD2 for D (6 bases). There are 15 residues in the CDR3. CDR1 is SNHLY, CDR2 FYNNEI, per germline. The V gene lost 3 bases and the J gene lost 4 bases, with 14 bases spanning the gap.

The V call is TRBV29-1, the J call TRBJ2-2, with 10 bases matching TRBD1. The trim removed 2 bases at V and 5 bases at J, leaving 5 bases unmatched. The V gene's germline CDR1 is SQVTM and CDR2 ANQGSEA. This CDR3 contains 15 residues. CDR3 sequence reads: CSVERDRGPTGELFF. The CDR3 DNA follows: TGCAGCGTTGAAAGGGACAGGGGACCAACCGGGGAGCTGTTTTTT.

This clone has just a few counts. The same CDR3 also results from other DNA sequences found in this sample. The chain has TRBV4-1 and TRBJ2-7; 15 nucleotides agree with TRBD2. Trimming at V came to 3 bases and at J to 0 bases, leaving 6 bases not matched to a gene. Germline loops: CDR1 MGHRA, CDR2 YSYEKL. The CDR3 runs 18 residues. In DNA, the CDR3 is TGCGCCAGCAGCCAGCAACGGACTAGCGGGGGGGACTCCTACGAGCAGTACTTC. Translating it yields CASSQQRTSGGDSYEQYF.

This chain links TRBV27 with TRBJ2-7; tentatively, D is TRBD2 (5 bases). The CDR3 is 15 residues long. Trimming shortened V by 2 bases and J by 0 bases, and 11 bases separated the two germline ends. The germline V gene has CDR1 MNHEY and CDR2 SMNVEV (reference sequence). The CDR3 region has the DNA TGTGCCAGCAGTTTAGCGGGTACCGCCTCCTACGAGCAGTACTTC. Translating it yields CASSLAGTASYEQYF.

The rearrangement links TRBV5-4 to TRBJ1-1; D perhaps matches TRBD1 (5 bases). Germline CDR1 is SGHNT and CDR2 is YYREEE (reference sequence). The CDR3 loop spans 15 amino acids. V was trimmed by 1 base and J by 1 base, leaving 11 bases between them. CDR3 sequence: CASSLRTSTNTEAFF. CDR3 nucleotides: TGTGCCAGCAGCTTGAGGACAAGCACGAACACTGAAGCTTTCTTT. The variable domain in full, completed from reference TRBV5-4 and TRBJ1-1, reads ETGVTQSPTHLIKTRGQQVTLRCSSQSGHNTVSWYQQALGQGPQFIFQYYREEENGRGNFPPRFSGLQFPNYSSELNVNALELDDSALYLCASSLRTSTNTEAFFGQGTRLTVV.

The chain joins TRBV2 to TRBJ2-1; no clear D. Trimming pared 2 bases from V and 5 bases from J, leaving 13 bases between. The CDR3 totals 15 residues. Germline V gives CDR1 SNHLY, CDR2 FYNNEI. CDR3 region: CASSEWGFRDNEQFF. Written as DNA, the CDR3 is TGTGCCAGCAGTGAATGGGGTTTTCGGGACAATGAGCAGTTCTTC.

The chain couples TRBV7-2 to TRBJ2-7; 7 positions agree with TRBD2. The CDR3 is made up of 15 amino acids. Trimming at V came to 4 bases and at J to 4 bases, leaving 10 bases not matched to a gene. CDR1 SGHTA and CDR2 FQGNSA come from the germline V gene. CDR3 protein: CASSWGPSGAYEQYF. The CDR3 region has the DNA TGTGCCAGCAGCTGGGGACCTAGCGGAGCATACGAGCAGTACTTC.

The V call is TRBV28, the J call TRBJ1-4; TRBD1 might be the D (6 bases). The V gene lost 3 bases and the J gene lost 8 bases, with 13 bases spanning the gap. CDR3 length: 14 amino acids. The germline CDR1 and CDR2 sequences are MDHEN and SYDVKM. The CDR3 is CASSFHGGREKLFF. Here the CDR3 DNA reads TGTGCCAGCAGTTTCCATGGGGGCAGAGAAAAACTGTTTTTT.

The CDR3 bases are TGTGCCAGCAGCTTAACCACGGGACAGGTTGATGAAAAACTGTTTTTT. The encoded protein is CASSLTTGQVDEKLFF. J is TRBJ1-4 and V is TRBV7-8; 8 nucleotides match TRBD1. Per germline, CDR1 SGHVS and CDR2 FQNEAQ. The V segment lost 2 bases and the J segment 6 bases; nucleotides outside the gene matches: 8. The CDR3 contains 16 residues.

The chain couples TRBV27 to TRBJ2-7; TRBD1 agrees at 9 bases. This CDR3 spans 16 amino acids. The V and J ends lost 0 bases and 4 bases, in that order; junction bases with no gene match: 7. Germline V lookup: CDR1 MNHEY, CDR2 SMNVEV (reference sequence). Written as DNA, the CDR3 is TGTGCCAGCAGTTTATCAGCGGGACAGGGTTATTACGAGCAGTACTTC. Its protein product is CASSLSAGQGYYEQYF.

This chain connects TRBV7-2 to TRBJ1-2, with 8 nucleotides matching TRBD1. The CDR3 spans 15 residues. The germline CDR1 and CDR2 sequences are SGHTA and FQGNSA. Trimming cost V 2 bases and J 8 bases; bases outside gene matches: 10. The CDR3 sequence: CASSLSDRVSAGYTF. CDR3 coding DNA: TGTGCCAGCAGCTTATCGGACAGGGTCTCGGCGGGCTACACCTTC.

The rearrangement uses TRBV19 and TRBJ2-7; D perhaps matches TRBD2 (7 bases). There are 15 residues in the CDR3. Germline loops: CDR1 LNHDA, CDR2 SQIVND (reference sequence). Trimming left V 3 bases short and J 2 bases short, with 14 bases between. CDR3 sequence reads: CASSMFGGGTYEQYF. The CDR3 region has the DNA TGTGCCAGTAGTATGTTTGGCGGGGGCACCTACGAGCAGTACTTC.

This clone was seen just once. The rearrangement joins TRBV7-9 to TRBJ2-4; D is unclear. The CDR3 consists of 13 residues. Trimming took 5 bases from V and 7 from J, leaving 12 bases between them. Germline V gene sequence: CDR1 SEHNR, CDR2 FQNEAQ (reference sequence). The CDR3 region has the DNA TGTGCCAGCAGCGCCCAAGAGTTGAACATTCAGTACTTC. Protein: CASSAQELNIQYF.

The chain links TRBV7-9 to TRBJ2-5; 8 bases fit TRBD1. Near its end, the DNA agrees better with TRBJ2-7, so the J call may be wrong. Per germline, CDR1 SEHNR and CDR2 FQNEAQ (reference sequence). The CDR3 contains 15 residues. In nucleotides, the CDR3 is TGTGCCAGCAGCCTGCCGGGACAGGCGTTCTACGAGCAGTACTTC. Its protein is CASSLPGQAFYEQYF.

This clone has just one count. The rearrangement joins TRBV4-2 to TRBJ1-2, with TRBD1 identical over 8 bases. CDR1 and CDR2 (germline): LGHNA, YNFKEQ. The CDR3 spans 16 residues. Losses at the gene ends were 4 bases for V and 4 bases for J; bases not matched to a gene: 11. In DNA form, the CDR3 reads TGTGCCAGCAGCCTGTTACCGGGACAGGAATTCTATGGCTACACCTTC. Translating it yields CASSLLPGQEFYGYTF.

V usage is TRBV7-6 and J usage is TRBJ2-3; 7 positions agree with TRBD2. With 1 base clipped from V and 5 bases from J, the junction kept 6 bases outside the gene matches. CDR1 SGHVS and CDR2 FNYEAQ come from the germline V gene. CDR3 size: 15 residues. CDR3 in DNA: TGTGCCAGCAGCTTAGGGGGCGGGAGAGGAGATACGCAGTATTTT. Residues: CASSLGGGRGDTQYF.

The chain carries TRBV2 and TRBJ2-7; 10 bases match TRBD1. The V and J ends lost 8 bases and 3 bases, in that order; junction bases with no gene match: 19. The CDR3 spans 18 residues. Germline CDR1 is SNHLY and CDR2 is FYNNEI. The CDR3, as DNA: TGTGCCAGCTTCTTACAGCCGGGACAGGGGTCCTTAGGCTACGAGCAGTACTTC. It codes for CASFLQPGQGSLGYEQYF.

V gene TRBV7-9 combines with J gene TRBJ2-5; TRBD2 aligns across 15 bases. CDR1 and CDR2 (germline): SEHNR, FQNEAQ (reference sequence). The CDR3 has 19 amino acids. V lost 6 bases and J lost 5; bases outside the gene matches: 16. DNA for the CDR3: TGTGCCAGCAGTTTGCCCCCGGGACTAGCGGGAGGTCCAGACGAGACCCAGTACTTC. It encodes CASSLPPGLAGGPDETQYF.

This chain joins TRBV6-5 and TRBJ2-1, with 8 bases fitting TRBD2. V lost 5 bases to trimming and J lost 4 bases; unmatched junction nucleotides: 7. The CDR3 runs 15 residues. Germline values: CDR1 MNHEY, CDR2 SVGAGI. The CDR3: CASSPTVAGYNEQFF. The CDR3 coding sequence is TGTGCCAGCAGTCCAACGGTAGCGGGATACAATGAGCAGTTCTTC.

The rearrangement uses TRBV6-5 and TRBJ2-7; 12 bases line up with TRBD2. This CDR3 is 13 amino acids long. Germline values: CDR1 MNHEY, CDR2 SVGAGI. V dropped 10 bases and J dropped 4; count of bases not matched to a gene: 5. The CDR3 DNA is TGTGCCACCGCTAGCGGGAGGGCGTACGAGCAGTACTTC. It translates to CATASGRAYEQYF.

This chain joins TRBV6-5 and TRBJ2-2, with 7 bases matching TRBD2. V was pared by 1 base and J by 5 bases, with 7 bases of the junction left unmatched. Germline V CDR1 and CDR2: MNHEY, SVGAGI. This CDR3 region has 16 residues. The CDR3 DNA follows: TGTGCCAGCAGTTACTGGGCGGGAGTAAAGACCGGGGAGCTGTTTTTT. Amino acid sequence: CASSYWAGVKTGELFF.

The CDR3 spells CASSYSKGGTEKLFF. In DNA, the CDR3 is TGTGCCAGCAGTTACTCGAAAGGGGGTACTGAAAAACTGTTTTTT. The chain carries TRBV6-5 and TRBJ1-4; D is perhaps TRBD1 (6 bases). Trimming pared 0 bases from V and 7 bases from J, leaving 12 bases between. The CDR3 sequence is 15 residues long. Germline V gene data show CDR1 as MNHEY and CDR2 as SVGAGI.

This chain uses TRBV19 with TRBJ2-1, with TRBD2 identical over 7 bases. After removal of 5 bases from V and 0 bases from J, the junction contained 4 bases not matched to a gene. Germline V gene sequence: CDR1 LNHDA, CDR2 SQIVND (reference sequence). The CDR3 length is 15 residues. The CDR3 here is CASSPGRSSYNEQFF. The DNA of the CDR3 is TGTGCCAGTAGTCCCGGGAGGAGCTCCTACAATGAGCAGTTCTTC.

The V call is TRBV19, the J call TRBJ2-2, with 9 positions matching TRBD1. CDR3 size: 13 residues. Germline CDR1 and CDR2: LNHDA and SQIVND (reference sequence). Unmatched junction bases numbered 6, after V lost 10 bases and J lost 6 bases. The CDR3 spells CATRTGAAGELFF. CDR3 bases: TGTGCCACTCGGACAGGGGCCGCCGGGGAGCTGTTTTTT.

Only one count was recorded for this clone. V and J are TRBV27 and TRBJ2-1, with no clear D. CDR1 and CDR2 (germline): MNHEY, SMNVEV (reference sequence). This CDR3 is 12 amino acids long. The V end was cut by 2 bases, the J end by 7 bases, with 6 bases between. DNA of the CDR3: TGTGCCAGCAGTTTACTGGGTAATGAGCAGTTCTTC. Encoded protein: CASSLLGNEQFF.

The chain employs TRBV25-1 and TRBJ2-2; a possible D gene is TRBD2 (6 bases). CDR3 length: 18 amino acids. Germline V gene data show CDR1 as MGHDK and CDR2 as SYGVNS. V was clipped by 4 bases and J by 1 base, with 19 bases between them. The CDR3 nucleotides are TGTGCCAGCAGTGCCCTCGGGGGTAGCGGAGAGAACACCGGGGAGCTGTTTTTT. As protein: CASSALGGSGENTGELFF. Combining the CDR3 with reference TRBV25-1 and TRBJ2-2 gives the whole variable domain EADIYQTPRYLVIGTGKKITLECSQTMGHDKMYWYQQDPGMELHLIHYSYGVNSTEKGDLSSESTVSRIRTEHFPLTLESARPSHTSQYLCASSALGGSGENTGELFFGEGSRLTVL.

The chain links TRBV4-2 to TRBJ2-7, with D possibly matching TRBD1 (5 bases). In germline, CDR1 is LGHNA, CDR2 YNFKEQ. With 2 bases removed from V and 2 bases from J, the gap between germline ends came to 16 bases. This CDR3 is 16 amino acids long. The CDR3 DNA reads as TGTGCCAGCAGCCAAAACCAGAACAGGTTACCCTACGAGCAGTACTTC. It translates to CASSQNQNRLPYEQYF.

This rearrangement joins TRBV10-3 to TRBJ2-2; D unresolved. The CDR3 consists of 12 residues. Germline values: CDR1 ENHRY, CDR2 SYGVKD. V lost 3 bases to trimming and J lost 6 bases, with 5 bases between them. CDR3 sequence: CAISDDAGELFF. CDR3 DNA: TGTGCCATCAGTGATGACGCCGGGGAGCTGTTTTTT.

The chain combines TRBV28 with TRBJ1-1; 10 bases are a match to TRBD1. From germline, CDR1 is MDHEN and CDR2 SYDVKM. The CDR3 runs 17 residues. Trimming took 8 bases from V and 6 from J; bases not matched to a gene: 18. The DNA of the CDR3 is TGTGCCAGCTGCAAGCCCGGGACAGGGGTCGGCACCGCTGAAGCTTTCTTT. Translating it yields CASCKPGTGVGTAEAFF.